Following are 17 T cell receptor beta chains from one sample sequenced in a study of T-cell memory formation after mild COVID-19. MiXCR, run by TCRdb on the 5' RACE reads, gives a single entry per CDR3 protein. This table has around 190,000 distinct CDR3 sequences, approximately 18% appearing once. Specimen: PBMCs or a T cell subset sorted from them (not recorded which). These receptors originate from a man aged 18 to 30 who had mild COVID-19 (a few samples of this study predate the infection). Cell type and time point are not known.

The CDR3 spells CSRQGAGETQYF. CDR3 DNA sequence: TGCAGTCGACAGGGGGCTGGGGAGACCCAGTACTTC. J is TRBJ2-5 and V is TRBV20-1; TRBD1 agrees at 10 bases. Germline values: CDR1 DFQATT, CDR2 SNEGSKA (reference sequence). There are 12 residues in the CDR3. J lost 5 bases, V lost 8 bases, and 5 bases had no gene match.

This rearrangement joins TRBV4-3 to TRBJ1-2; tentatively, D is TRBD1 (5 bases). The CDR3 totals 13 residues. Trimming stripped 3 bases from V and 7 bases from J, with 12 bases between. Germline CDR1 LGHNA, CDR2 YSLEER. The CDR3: CASSHKGNFGYTF. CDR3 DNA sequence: TGCGCCAGCAGCCACAAGGGGAATTTTGGCTACACCTTC.

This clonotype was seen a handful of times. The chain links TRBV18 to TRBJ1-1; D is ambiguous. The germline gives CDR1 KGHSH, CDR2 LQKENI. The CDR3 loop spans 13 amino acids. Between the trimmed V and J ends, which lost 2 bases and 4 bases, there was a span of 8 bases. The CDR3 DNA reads TGTGCCAGCTCACCAGGGGTGGCCACTGAAGCTTTCTTT. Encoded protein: CASSPGVATEAFF.

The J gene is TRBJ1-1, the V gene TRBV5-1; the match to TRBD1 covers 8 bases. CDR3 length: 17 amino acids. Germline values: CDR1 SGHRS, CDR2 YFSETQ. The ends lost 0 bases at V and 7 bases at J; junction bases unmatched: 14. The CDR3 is CASSLAPGQGDLGEAFF. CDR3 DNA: TGCGCCAGCAGCTTGGCCCCCGGACAGGGCGATCTCGGTGAAGCTTTCTTT.

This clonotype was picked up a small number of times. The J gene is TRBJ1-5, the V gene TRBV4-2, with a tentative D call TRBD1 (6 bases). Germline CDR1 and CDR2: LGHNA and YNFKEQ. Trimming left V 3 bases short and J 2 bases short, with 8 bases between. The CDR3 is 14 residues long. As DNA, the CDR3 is TGTGCCAGCAGCCAGGACAGCCGCAATCAGCCCCAGCATTTT. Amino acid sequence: CASSQDSRNQPQHF.

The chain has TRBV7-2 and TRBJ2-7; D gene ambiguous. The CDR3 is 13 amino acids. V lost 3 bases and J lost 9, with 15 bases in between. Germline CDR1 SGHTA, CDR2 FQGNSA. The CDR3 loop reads CASSFEVSRRQYF. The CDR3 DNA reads TGTGCCAGCAGCTTCGAGGTGTCAAGGCGGCAGTACTTC.

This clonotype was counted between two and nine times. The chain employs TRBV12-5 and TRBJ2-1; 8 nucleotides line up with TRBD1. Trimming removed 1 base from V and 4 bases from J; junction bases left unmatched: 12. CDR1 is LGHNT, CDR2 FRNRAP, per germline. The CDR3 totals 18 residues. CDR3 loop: CASGLETFQGATYNEQFF. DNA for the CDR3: TGTGCTAGTGGTTTGGAAACCTTTCAGGGGGCTACTTACAATGAGCAGTTCTTC.

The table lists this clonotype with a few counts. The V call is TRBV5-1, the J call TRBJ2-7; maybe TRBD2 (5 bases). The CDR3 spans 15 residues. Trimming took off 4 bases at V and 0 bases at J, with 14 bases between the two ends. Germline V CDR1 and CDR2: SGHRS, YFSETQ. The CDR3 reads CASSALVGSSYEQYF. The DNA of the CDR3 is TGCGCCAGCAGCGCCTTAGTAGGGAGCTCCTACGAGCAGTACTTC.

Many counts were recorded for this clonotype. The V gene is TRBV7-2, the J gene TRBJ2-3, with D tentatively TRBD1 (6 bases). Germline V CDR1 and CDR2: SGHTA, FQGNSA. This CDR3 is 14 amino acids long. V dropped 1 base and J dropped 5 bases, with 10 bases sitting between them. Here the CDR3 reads CASSLGGPGDTQYF. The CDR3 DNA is TGTGCCAGCAGCTTAGGGGGGCCCGGAGATACGCAGTATTTT.

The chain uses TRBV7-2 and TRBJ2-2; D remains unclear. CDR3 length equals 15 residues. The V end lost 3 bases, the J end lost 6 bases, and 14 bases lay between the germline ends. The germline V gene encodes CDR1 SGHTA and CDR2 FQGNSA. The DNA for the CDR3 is TGTGCCAGCAGCTTTAGGCCACGTTTGGCCGGGGAGCTGTTTTTT. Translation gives CASSFRPRLAGELFF.

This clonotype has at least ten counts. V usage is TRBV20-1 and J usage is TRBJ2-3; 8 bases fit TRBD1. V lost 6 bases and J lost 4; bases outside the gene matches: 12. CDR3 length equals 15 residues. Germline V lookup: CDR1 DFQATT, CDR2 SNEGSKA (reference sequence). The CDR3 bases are TGCAGTGCCCCTATGGCAGGGGGCGGTTCAGATACGCAGTATTTT. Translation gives CSAPMAGGGSDTQYF.

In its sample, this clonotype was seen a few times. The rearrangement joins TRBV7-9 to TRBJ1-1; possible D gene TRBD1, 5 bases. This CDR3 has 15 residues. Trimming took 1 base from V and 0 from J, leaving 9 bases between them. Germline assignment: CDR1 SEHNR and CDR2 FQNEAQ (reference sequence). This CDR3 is CASSLVGTVNTEAFF. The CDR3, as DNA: TGTGCCAGCAGCTTAGTAGGGACCGTGAACACTGAAGCTTTCTTT.

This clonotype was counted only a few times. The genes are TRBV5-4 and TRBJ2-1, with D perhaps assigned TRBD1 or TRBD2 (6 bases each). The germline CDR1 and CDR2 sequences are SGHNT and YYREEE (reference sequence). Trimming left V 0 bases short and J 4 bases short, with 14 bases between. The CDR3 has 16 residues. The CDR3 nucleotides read TGTGCCAGCAGCTTGGCCAAGGGGGGTGGATACAATGAGCAGTTCTTC. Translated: CASSLAKGGGYNEQFF.

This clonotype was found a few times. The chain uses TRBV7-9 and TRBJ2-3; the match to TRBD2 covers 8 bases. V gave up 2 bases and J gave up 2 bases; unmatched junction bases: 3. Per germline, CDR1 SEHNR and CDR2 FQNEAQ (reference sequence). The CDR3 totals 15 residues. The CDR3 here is CASSLRRGDTDTQYF. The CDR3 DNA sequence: TGTGCCAGCAGCTTACGGCGGGGGGACACAGATACGCAGTATTTT.

The CDR3 here is CAISRGGALETQYF. The DNA for the CDR3 is TGTGCCATCAGTCGCGGGGGGGCATTAGAGACCCAGTACTTC. The chain employs TRBV10-3 and TRBJ2-5, with 9 bases identical to TRBD2. The V segment lost 5 bases and the J segment 4 bases; nucleotides outside the gene matches: 5. The CDR3 runs 14 residues. Germline assignment: CDR1 ENHRY and CDR2 SYGVKD.

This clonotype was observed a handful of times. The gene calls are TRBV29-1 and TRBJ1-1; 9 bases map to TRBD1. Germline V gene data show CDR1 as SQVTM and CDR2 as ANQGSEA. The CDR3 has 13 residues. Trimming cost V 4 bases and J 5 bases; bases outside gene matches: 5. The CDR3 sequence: CSVARDRETEAFF. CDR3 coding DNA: TGCAGCGTTGCGCGGGACAGGGAGACTGAAGCTTTCTTT.

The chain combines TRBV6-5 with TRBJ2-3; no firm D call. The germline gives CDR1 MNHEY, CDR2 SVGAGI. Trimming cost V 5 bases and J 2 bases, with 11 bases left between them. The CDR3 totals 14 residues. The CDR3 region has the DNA TGTGCCAGCAGTCGCCCCTGGGACACAGATACGCAGTATTTT. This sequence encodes CASSRPWDTDTQYF.